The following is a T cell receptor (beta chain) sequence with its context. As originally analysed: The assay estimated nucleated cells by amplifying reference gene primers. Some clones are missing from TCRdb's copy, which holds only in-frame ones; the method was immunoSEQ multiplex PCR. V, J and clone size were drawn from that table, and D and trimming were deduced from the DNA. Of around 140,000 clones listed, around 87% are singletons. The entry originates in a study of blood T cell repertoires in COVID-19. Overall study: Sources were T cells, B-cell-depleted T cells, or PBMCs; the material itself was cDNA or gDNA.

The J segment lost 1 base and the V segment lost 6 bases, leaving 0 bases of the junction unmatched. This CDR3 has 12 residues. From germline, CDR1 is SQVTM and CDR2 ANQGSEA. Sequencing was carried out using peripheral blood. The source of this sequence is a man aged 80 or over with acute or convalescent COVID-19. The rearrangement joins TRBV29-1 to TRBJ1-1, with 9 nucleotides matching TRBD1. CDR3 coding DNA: TGCAGCGTGGGACAGGGGAACACTGAAGCTTTCTTT. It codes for CSVGQGNTEAFF. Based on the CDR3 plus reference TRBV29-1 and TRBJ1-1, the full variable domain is SAVISQKPSRDICQRGTSLTIQCQVDSQVTMMFWYRQQPGQSLTLIATANQGSEATYESGFVIDKFPISRPNLTFSTLTVSNMSPEDSSIYLCSVGQGNTEAFFGQGTRLTVV.